The clone carrying this T cell receptor beta chain occurred a few times. Antigen specificity is unknown. The data derive from a study of regulatory T cells in long-lasting Graves disease. Findings of the study overall: TCR diversity was lower in persistent than newly diagnosed Graves' disease.

Building the TCR beta libraries relied on iRepertoire HTBI primers, and CDR3 regions underwent Arm-PCR. Source study methods: Sample data revealed approximately 62 TRBV and about 15 TRBJ segments. TCRdb processed the multiplex PCR reads anew with MiXCR; each CDR3 protein has one entry. Here the V and J calls rest on TCRdb's processing, not on the authors' analysis. The profile shows over 500,000 distinct CDR3 sequences, about 16% of them singletons. As to time point: newly diagnosed GD, antithyroid drugs for less than 3 months. Scientists built the TCR library using RNA that was extracted from PBMCs. The sample was also reused in another study, on T cells in Graves' hyperthyroidism and ophthalmopathy. That study adds: Primed by the HTBI set, a first-round RT-PCR was run on the TCR CDR3.

The sequencing here drew on peripheral blood mononuclear cells (PBMCs), taken at new diagnosis, from a patient treated with antithyroid drugs. The sequence was obtained from a woman aged 25 to 45 with Graves disease.

CDR3 amino acids: CAWRAPTREANYGYTF. DNA of the CDR3: TGTGCCTGGAGGGCCCCCACCCGAGAAGCTAACTATGGCTACACCTTC. The gene calls are TRBV30 and TRBJ1-2, with D hard to call. The CDR3 sequence is 16 residues long. Germline V gene lookup returns CDR1 GTSNPN and CDR2 SVGIG (reference sequence). V was clipped by 3 bases and J by 0 bases, with 17 bases between them.